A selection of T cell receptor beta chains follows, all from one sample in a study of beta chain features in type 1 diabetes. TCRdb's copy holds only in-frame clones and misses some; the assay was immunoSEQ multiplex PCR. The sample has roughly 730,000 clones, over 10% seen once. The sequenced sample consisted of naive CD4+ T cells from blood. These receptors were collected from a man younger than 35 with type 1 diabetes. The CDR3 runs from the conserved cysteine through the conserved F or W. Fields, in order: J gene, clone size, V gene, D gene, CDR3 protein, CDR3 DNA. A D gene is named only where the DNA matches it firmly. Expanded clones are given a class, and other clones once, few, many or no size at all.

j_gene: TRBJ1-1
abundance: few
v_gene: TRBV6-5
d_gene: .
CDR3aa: CAVQRNTEAFF
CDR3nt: TGTGCCGTCCAGAGGAACACTGAAGCTTTCTTT

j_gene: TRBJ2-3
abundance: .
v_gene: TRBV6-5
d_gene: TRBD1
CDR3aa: CASSSRQGATQYF
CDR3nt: TGTGCCAGCAGCTCCCGACAGGGCGCTACGCAGTATTTT

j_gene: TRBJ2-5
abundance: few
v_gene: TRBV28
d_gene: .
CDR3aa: CASTPSEGSGETQYF
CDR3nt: TGTGCCAGTACCCCCTCCGAGGGGTCAGGGGAGACCCAGTACTTC

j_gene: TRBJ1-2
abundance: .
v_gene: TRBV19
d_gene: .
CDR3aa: CASLRGNYGYTF
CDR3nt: TGTGCCAGTCTTCGCGGGAACTATGGCTACACCTTC

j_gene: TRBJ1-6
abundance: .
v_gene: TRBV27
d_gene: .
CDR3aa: CASSSLGSGVGSPLHF
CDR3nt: TGTGCCAGCAGTTCCCTAGGAAGTGGGGTAGGTTCACCCCTCCACTTT

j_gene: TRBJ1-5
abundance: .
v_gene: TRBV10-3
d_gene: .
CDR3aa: CAISESGGRDGGQPQHF
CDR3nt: TGTGCCATCAGTGAGTCAGGAGGCAGAGATGGAGGTCAGCCCCAGCATTTT

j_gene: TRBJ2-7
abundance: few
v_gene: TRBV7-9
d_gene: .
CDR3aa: CASSLVSGSLYEQYF
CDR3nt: TGTGCCAGCAGCTTAGTTTCGGGCAGCCTCTACGAGCAGTACTTC

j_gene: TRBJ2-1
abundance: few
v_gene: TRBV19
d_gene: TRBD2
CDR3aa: CASSWVSGGNNEQFF
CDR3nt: TGTGCCAGTAGTTGGGTCAGCGGGGGGAACAATGAGCAGTTCTTC

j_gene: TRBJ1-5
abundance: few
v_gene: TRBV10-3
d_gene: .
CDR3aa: CAISEGPNQPQHF
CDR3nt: TGTGCCATCAGTGAGGGGCCCAATCAGCCCCAGCATTTT

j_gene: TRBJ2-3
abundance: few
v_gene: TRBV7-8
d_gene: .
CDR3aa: CASSLGVTWQDTQYF
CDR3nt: TGTGCCAGCAGCTTAGGCGTGACCTGGCAGGATACGCAGTATTTT

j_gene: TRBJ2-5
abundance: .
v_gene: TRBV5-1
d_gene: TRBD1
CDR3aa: CASSLARDRGETQYF
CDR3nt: TGCGCCAGCAGCTTGGCTCGGGACAGGGGAGAGACCCAGTACTTC

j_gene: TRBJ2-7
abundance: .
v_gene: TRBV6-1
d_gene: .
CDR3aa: CASSLEKTSYYEQYF
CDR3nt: TGTGCCAGCAGTCTTGAGAAAACTAGCTACTACGAGCAGTACTTC

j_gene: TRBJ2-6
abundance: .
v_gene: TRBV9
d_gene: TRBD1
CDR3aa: CASSAVGDRGTAGANVLTF
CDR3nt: TGTGCCAGCAGCGCCGTAGGGGACAGGGGTACGGCTGGGGCCAACGTCCTGACTTTC

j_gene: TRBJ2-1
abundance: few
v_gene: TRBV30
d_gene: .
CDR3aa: CAWLEGVEQFF
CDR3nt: TGTGCCTGGTTAGAAGGGGTTGAGCAGTTCTTC

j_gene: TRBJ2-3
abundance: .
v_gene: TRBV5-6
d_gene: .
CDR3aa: CASSLVGSTDTQYF
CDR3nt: TGTGCCAGCAGCTTGGTTGGTAGCACAGATACGCAGTATTTT

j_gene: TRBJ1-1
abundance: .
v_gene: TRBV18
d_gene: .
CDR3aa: CASSPAETGLTEAFF
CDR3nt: TGTGCCAGCTCACCCGCCGAAACAGGGTTGACTGAAGCTTTCTTT

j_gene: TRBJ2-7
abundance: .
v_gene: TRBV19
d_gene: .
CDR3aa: CAGGHNDEQYF
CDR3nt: TGTGCCGGGGGCCATAACGACGAGCAGTACTTC

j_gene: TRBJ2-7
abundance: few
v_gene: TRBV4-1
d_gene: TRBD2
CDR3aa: CASSCTLAGATSGGQYEQYF
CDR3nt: TGCGCCAGCAGCTGCACCCTGGCAGGGGCCACTAGCGGGGGCCAATACGAGCAGTACTTC

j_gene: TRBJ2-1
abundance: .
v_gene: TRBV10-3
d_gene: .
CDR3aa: CAIGLGSNEQFF
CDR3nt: TGTGCCATCGGGCTGGGAAGCAATGAGCAGTTCTTC

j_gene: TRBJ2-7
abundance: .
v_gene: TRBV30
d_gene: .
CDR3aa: CAWSVTPRPGFSYEQYF
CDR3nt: TGTGCCTGGAGTGTAACCCCCCGCCCGGGTTTCTCCTACGAGCAGTACTTC

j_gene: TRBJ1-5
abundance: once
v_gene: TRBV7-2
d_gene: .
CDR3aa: CASSLGGAEGNQPQHF
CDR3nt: TGTGCCAGCAGCTTAGGGGGGGCGGAGGGCAATCAGCCCCAGCATTTT

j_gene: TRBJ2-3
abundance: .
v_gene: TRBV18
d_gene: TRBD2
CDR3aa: CASSPTSGTSTDTQYF
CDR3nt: TGTGCCAGCTCACCTACTAGCGGGACCAGCACAGATACGCAGTATTTT

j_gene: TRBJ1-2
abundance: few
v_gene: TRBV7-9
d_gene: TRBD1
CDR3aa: CASSRVGGQGLGYTF
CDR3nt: TGTGCCAGCAGCCGCGTTGGGGGACAGGGGTTGGGCTACACCTTC

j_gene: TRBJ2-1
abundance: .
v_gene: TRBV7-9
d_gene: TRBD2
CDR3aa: CASSLVFSTSGGTGDEQFF
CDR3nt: TGTGCCAGCAGCTTAGTATTTTCGACTAGCGGGGGTACCGGGGATGAGCAGTTCTTC

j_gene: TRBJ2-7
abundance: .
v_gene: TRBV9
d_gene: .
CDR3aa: CASSVSSDPSGEQYF
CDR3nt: TGTGCCAGCAGCGTAAGTAGCGATCCCTCGGGCGAGCAGTACTTC

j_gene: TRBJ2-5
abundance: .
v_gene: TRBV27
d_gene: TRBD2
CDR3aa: CASSGAGLAEETQYF
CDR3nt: TGTGCCAGCAGTGGCGCGGGACTAGCGGAAGAGACCCAGTACTTC

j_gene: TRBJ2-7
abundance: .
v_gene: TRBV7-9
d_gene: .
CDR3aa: CASSLADRTIKNEQYF
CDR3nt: TGTGCCAGCAGCTTAGCGGACAGAACCATTAAGAACGAGCAGTACTTC

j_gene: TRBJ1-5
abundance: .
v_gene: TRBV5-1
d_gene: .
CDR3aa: CASSLAPGASNQPQHF
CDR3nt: TGCGCCAGCAGCTTGGCCCCGGGGGCAAGCAATCAGCCCCAGCATTTT

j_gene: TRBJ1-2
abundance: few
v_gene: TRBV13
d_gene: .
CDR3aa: CATSEGDNGYTF
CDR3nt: TGTGCCACTTCAGAAGGGGACAATGGCTACACCTTC

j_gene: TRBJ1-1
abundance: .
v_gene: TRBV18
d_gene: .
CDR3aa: CASSPPPGATEAFF
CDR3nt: TGTGCCAGCTCACCACCTCCTGGAGCCACTGAAGCTTTCTTT

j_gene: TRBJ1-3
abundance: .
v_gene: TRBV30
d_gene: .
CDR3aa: CAWNTYRVPGNTIYF
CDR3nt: TGTGCCTGGAATACATACAGGGTGCCCGGAAACACCATATATTTT